These 5 T cell receptor beta chains were all obtained from the same sample, sequenced in a study of shared clonotypes between healthy human individuals. TCRdb keeps only in-frame clones here, not all; method: immunoSEQ multiplex PCR. Among about 360,000 clones, around 67% were seen once, and the ten largest hold less than 11%. Sequencing was done on a sample of memory CD4+ T cells sorted from blood. Subset defined: CD45RA-negative fraction. The receptors originated from a man aged 25-40 years in good health.

Relative to its sample, this clone is medium-sized. The V call is TRBV13, the J call TRBJ2-7; TRBD1 aligns across 9 bases. V gave up 1 base and J gave up 3 bases; unmatched junction bases: 4. The CDR3 length is 15 residues. CDR1 is PRHDT, CDR2 FYEKMQ, per germline (reference sequence). The DNA of the CDR3 is TGTGCCAGCAGCTTAGCCGGACAGGGGTACTACGAGCAGTACTTC. It codes for CASSLAGQGYYEQYF.

The rearrangement uses TRBV5-1 and TRBJ2-3, with D perhaps TRBD1 (5 bases). This CDR3 comprises 15 residues. Germline values: CDR1 SGHRS, CDR2 YFSETQ. V was cut by 5 bases and J by 0 bases, with 13 bases left in between. Here the CDR3 DNA reads TGCGCCAGCAGTCATGGGGCTACTAGCACAGATACGCAGTATTTT. Translating it yields CASSHGATSTDTQYF.

V usage is TRBV6-1 and J usage is TRBJ2-7, with D perhaps TRBD1 (7 bases). Looked up from germline, CDR1 is MNHNS and CDR2 is SASEGT. CDR3 length: 14 residues. V was pared by 3 bases and J by 4 bases, with 13 bases between. CDR3 residues: CASSEGGQAYEQYF. In DNA, the CDR3 is TGTGCCAGCAGTGAGGGAGGACAGGCATACGAGCAGTACTTC.

Remarks on this clone: Other DNA sequences within the sample encode an identical CDR3. CDR3 DNA: TGCGCCAGCAGCCCTGGAAGCTCCTACAATGAGCAGTTCTTC. It codes for CASSPGSSYNEQFF. The chain couples TRBV5-1 to TRBJ2-1; D gene unclear. The CDR3 sequence is 14 residues long. V shed 4 bases and J shed 0 bases, with 8 bases lying between them. CDR1 and CDR2 from the germline V gene are SGHRS and YFSETQ.

This clone was seen at least ten times. This chain joins TRBV19 and TRBJ1-2; D call uncertain. V lost 2 bases, J lost 4 bases, and 8 bases lay in between. Germline V gene data show CDR1 as LNHDA and CDR2 as SQIVND (reference sequence). This CDR3 is 13 amino acids long. The CDR3 coding sequence is TGTGCCAGTAGTATACAGCAATCCTATGGCTACACCTTC. Translation: CASSIQQSYGYTF.